Presented here are 16 T cell receptor beta chains from one specimen sequenced in a study of vaccination and CD4 T cells after COVID-19. Sequence data for DNA of cultured CD4+ T cells were generated by the Oncomine TCR Beta short-read assay. TCRdb analysed the PCR reads with MiXCR anew, one entry per CDR3 protein. The sample yields tens of thousands of distinct CDR3 sequences, roughly 50% seen once. Treatment given: roughly nine-day PBMC culture with coronavirus spike peptide pools or control peptides (ViraFEST assay). Their antigens are not known. Sequencing input: CD4+ T cells from blood, cultured in vitro. Receptors were obtained from a human donor who had recovered from COVID-19.

The genes are TRBV7-9 and TRBJ1-2; D gene ambiguous. Looked up from germline, CDR1 is SEHNR and CDR2 is FQNEAQ (reference sequence). The CDR3 is 15 residues long. V was clipped by 5 bases and J by 8 bases, with 21 bases between them. The CDR3 DNA is TGTGCCAGCAGCCCCCGGAGAGGCGACATGAGCGGCTACACCTTC. This sequence encodes CASSPRRGDMSGYTF.

The chain is built from TRBV20-1 and TRBJ2-1; D perhaps matches TRBD1 (6 bases). The ends were cut back, 6 bases at V and 10 bases at J, with 16 bases in the middle. This CDR3 spans 12 amino acids. Germline V CDR1 and CDR2: DFQATT, SNEGSKA (reference sequence). The CDR3 nucleotides read TGCAGTGCCCTCAGGGGTTTGGGGGAGCAGTTCTTC. As protein: CSALRGLGEQFF.

This clonotype was counted between two and nine times. This sequence joins TRBV20-1 and TRBJ2-5, with D perhaps assigned TRBD1 or TRBD2 (5 bases each). Trimming shortened V by 6 bases and J by 5 bases, and 16 bases separated the two germline ends. This CDR3 is 13 amino acids long. Per germline, CDR1 DFQATT and CDR2 SNEGSKA (reference sequence). In DNA, the CDR3 is TGCAGTGCCAGCCTAGGGGACGGTGAGACCCAGTACTTC. This encodes CSASLGDGETQYF.

The chain couples TRBV7-9 to TRBJ2-1; 9 bases map to TRBD2. With V trimmed by 4 bases and J by 9 bases, 7 bases remained unmatched. The CDR3 is made up of 14 amino acids. CDR1 is SEHNR, CDR2 FQNEAQ, per germline (reference sequence). CDR3 sequence reads: CASSSGLALGEQFF. The CDR3 DNA reads as TGTGCCAGCAGCTCGGGACTAGCCTTGGGTGAGCAGTTCTTC.

The J gene is TRBJ2-4, the V gene TRBV5-4, with a possible D match to TRBD1 (6 bases). The CDR3 extends over 14 amino acids. The germline CDR1 and CDR2 sequences are SGHNT and YYREEE (reference sequence). V lost 4 bases, J lost 4 bases, and 12 bases lay in between. CDR3 bases: TGTGCCAGCAGCGGCGTGGGGGCGAAAAACATTCAGTACTTC. Encoded protein: CASSGVGAKNIQYF.

This clonotype turned up a few times. V and J are TRBV6-5 and TRBJ1-5; possibly TRBD1 for D (5 bases). The CDR3 spans 14 residues. The germline V gene has CDR1 MNHEY and CDR2 SVGAGI. Trimming shortened V by 2 bases and J by 3 bases, and 8 bases separated the two germline ends. The CDR3 sequence is CASSYRQNNQPQHF. The CDR3 DNA sequence: TGTGCCAGCAGTTACCGACAGAACAATCAGCCCCAGCATTTT.

The genes are TRBV20-1 and TRBJ2-3; 9 bases agree with TRBD2. Germline CDR1 is DFQATT and CDR2 is SNEGSKA (reference sequence). The CDR3 sequence is 17 residues long. J gave up 2 bases and V 1 base, and 10 bases lay outside the gene matches. Here the CDR3 DNA reads TGCAGTGCTAGAGGGGAGGATAGCGGGGGTTACACAGATACGCAGTATTTT. Its protein product is CSARGEDSGGYTDTQYF.

V and J are TRBV7-6 and TRBJ1-1; 12 bases fit TRBD1. The CDR3 has 17 residues. V lost 5 bases to trimming and J lost 4 bases; unmatched junction nucleotides: 11. Germline CDR1 is SGHVS and CDR2 is FNYEAQ. The CDR3 bases are TGTGCCAGCAGCCTGTTCGGGACAGGGGGCGAGGGCACTGAAGCTTTCTTT. This codes for CASSLFGTGGEGTEAFF.

The chain employs TRBV12-3 or TRBV12-4 and TRBJ2-5; weak D call: TRBD1 (6 bases). The length of the CDR3 is 14 residues. V was cut by 3 bases and J by 6 bases, with 14 bases left in between. CDR3 DNA sequence: TGTGCCAGCAGTTTCGCCCGAGGGGGACAGACCCAGTACTTC. Encoded protein: CASSFARGGQTQYF.

This chain links TRBV11-2 with TRBJ1-1; D call uncertain. This CDR3 spans 12 amino acids. CDR1 is SGHAT, CDR2 FQNNGV, per germline. V lost 5 bases to trimming and J lost 7 bases, with 11 bases between them. CDR3 DNA: TGTGCCAGCAGCCGGCGTGGCGGTGAAGCTTTCTTT. It codes for CASSRRGGEAFF.

The J gene is TRBJ2-7, the V gene TRBV2, with unresolved D. The CDR3 extends over 14 amino acids. With 1 base removed from V and 4 bases from J, the gap between germline ends came to 11 bases. CDR1 and CDR2 from the germline V gene are SNHLY and FYNNEI. CDR3 nucleotides: TGTGCCAGCAGTGAAGACCTGTCTGGGTACGAGCAGTACTTC. As protein: CASSEDLSGYEQYF.

This clonotype was recorded only once. CDR3 in DNA: TGTGCCAGCAGCTTAGGGAGCCCATGGGGGAACATTCAGTACTTC. This codes for CASSLGSPWGNIQYF. The chain couples TRBV7-2 to TRBJ2-4; tentatively, D is TRBD1 or TRBD2 (5 bases each). V lost 1 base to trimming and J lost 7 bases, with 14 bases between them. The length of the CDR3 is 15 residues. CDR1 and CDR2 from the germline V gene are SGHTA and FQGNSA.

CDR3 amino acids: CASSWGFNQPQHF. For the CDR3, the DNA is TGTGCCAGCAGTTGGGGTTTCAATCAGCCCCAGCATTTT. The V gene is TRBV6-2 or TRBV6-3, the J gene TRBJ1-5, with no clear D. This CDR3 is built from 13 residues. The germline gives CDR1 MNHEY, CDR2 SVGEGT. With 4 bases removed from V and 3 bases from J, the gap between germline ends came to 7 bases.

This clonotype was counted between two and nine times. This chain joins TRBV12-3 or TRBV12-4 and TRBJ1-5; possibly TRBD1 for D (6 bases). Trimming cost V 4 bases and J 2 bases, with 12 bases left between them. The CDR3 sequence is 15 residues long. The CDR3 DNA is TGTGCCAGCAGTTCACAGGGTATGGGCAATCAGCCCCAGCATTTT. The encoded protein is CASSSQGMGNQPQHF.

The chain carries TRBV6-5 and TRBJ1-1, with D tentatively TRBD1 (5 bases). V lost 2 bases, J lost 6 bases, and 13 bases lay in between. This CDR3 has 14 amino acids. Germline V gene lookup returns CDR1 MNHEY and CDR2 SVGAGI. Written as DNA, the CDR3 is TGTGCCAGCAGTTACAACCCAGGGAGCGCTGAAGCTTTCTTT. Translation gives CASSYNPGSAEAFF.

This clonotype was counted only a few times. The chain joins TRBV12-5 to TRBJ2-7; TRBD2 agrees at 7 bases. V dropped 3 bases and J dropped 5; count of bases not matched to a gene: 4. Germline CDR1 is LGHNT and CDR2 is FRNRAP. The CDR3 extends over 13 amino acids. CDR3 protein: CASGFWGGNEQYF. CDR3 DNA sequence: TGTGCTAGTGGTTTTTGGGGGGGAAACGAGCAGTACTTC.